A selection of T cell receptor beta chains follows, all from one sample in a study of T cells after posttransplantation cyclophosphamide. Data came from immunoSEQ multiplex PCR; TCRdb stores just in-frame clones and leaves some out. The data show some 47,000 clones, with 70% to 90% seen just once and about 2.7% held by the top ten. Material: PBMCs. The receptors stem from a man younger than 40 with a blood cancer, CMV-positive, and with a related stem cell donor. CDR3s include the opening cysteine and the closing phenylalanine or tryptophan.

J gene	V gene	CDR3 length	CDR3 protein
TRBJ2-3	TRBV6-1	15	CASSGRQGGTDTQYF
TRBJ1-1	TRBV6-1	13	CASRGQLNTEAFF
TRBJ1-1	TRBV7-2	14	CASSLTQGSSEAFF
TRBJ1-5	TRBV5-3	16	CARSLGLGREYQPQHF
TRBJ2-3	TRBV7-9	15	CASSNSGGGRDTQYF
TRBJ1-5	TRBV9	15	CASSVGGQFNQPQHF
TRBJ2-3	TRBV2	14	CASSRQGIGDTQYF
TRBJ2-2	TRBV27	15	CASSRVAGVPGELFF
TRBJ2-7	TRBV13	16	CASSFRTSGRYYEQYF
NA	TRBV6-1	16	CASSEGPSGSWNEQYF
TRBJ1-1	TRBV11-3	17	CASSSYAGRSANTEAFF
TRBJ1-2	TRBV2	11	CASLSERGYTF
TRBJ2-7	TRBV6-5	12	CASSSGSYEQYF
TRBJ2-7	TRBV4-2	15	CASSQDAQRTYEQYF
TRBJ2-1	TRBV7-8	15	CASSLGDSGYHEQFF
TRBJ2-7	TRBV5-1	14	CASSFTQRRGEQYF
TRBJ2-1	TRBV27	16	CASSPFRGMIYNEQFF
TRBJ2-4	TRBV11-2	15	CASSLDPGVGNIQYF
TRBJ1-6	TRBV2	14	CASRGTGVGSPLHF
TRBJ2-7	TRBV11-2	15	CASSFSTSGNYEQYF
TRBJ2-7	TRBV6-6	13	CASKGGLAGFPTF
TRBJ2-5	TRBV5-1	14	CASSRQNNQETQYF
TRBJ1-3	TRBV5-4	14	CASSLQGAGNTIYF
TRBJ1-1	TRBV10-3	13	CAIRRGMNTEAFF